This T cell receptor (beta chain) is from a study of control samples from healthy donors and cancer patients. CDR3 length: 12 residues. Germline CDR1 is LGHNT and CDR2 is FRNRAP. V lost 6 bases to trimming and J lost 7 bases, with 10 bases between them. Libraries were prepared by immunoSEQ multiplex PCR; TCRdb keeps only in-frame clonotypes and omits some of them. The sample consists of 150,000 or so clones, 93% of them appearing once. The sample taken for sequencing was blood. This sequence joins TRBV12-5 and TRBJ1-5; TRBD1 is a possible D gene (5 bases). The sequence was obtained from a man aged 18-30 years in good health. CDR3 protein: CASGYPGQPQHF. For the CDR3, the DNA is TGTGCTAGTGGATACCCAGGGCAGCCCCAGCATTTT.